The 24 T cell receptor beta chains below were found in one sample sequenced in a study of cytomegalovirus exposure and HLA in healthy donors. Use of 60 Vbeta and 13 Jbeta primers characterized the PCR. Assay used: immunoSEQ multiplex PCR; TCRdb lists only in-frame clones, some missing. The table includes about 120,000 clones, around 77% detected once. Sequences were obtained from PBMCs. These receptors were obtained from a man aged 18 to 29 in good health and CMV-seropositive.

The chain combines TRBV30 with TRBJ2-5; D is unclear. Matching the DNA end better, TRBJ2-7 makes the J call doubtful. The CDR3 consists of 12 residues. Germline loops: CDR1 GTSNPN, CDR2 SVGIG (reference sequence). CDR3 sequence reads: CAWSVGTYEQYF. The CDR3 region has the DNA TGTGCCTGGAGTGTTGGTACCTACGAGCAGTACTTC.

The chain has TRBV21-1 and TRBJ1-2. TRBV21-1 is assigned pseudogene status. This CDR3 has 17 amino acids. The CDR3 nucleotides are TGTGCCAGCAGCAAAGCGCTGAGGGAGGCCACTAACTATGGCTACACCTTC. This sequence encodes CASSKALREATNYGYTF.

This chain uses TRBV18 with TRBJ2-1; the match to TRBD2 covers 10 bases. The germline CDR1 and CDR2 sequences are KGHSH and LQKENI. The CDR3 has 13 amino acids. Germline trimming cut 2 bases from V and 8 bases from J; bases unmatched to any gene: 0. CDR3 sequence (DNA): TGTGCCAGCTCACCAACTAGCGGGGATGAGCAGTTCTTC. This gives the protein CASSPTSGDEQFF.

The CDR3 is CASSKDRAVNEQFF. CDR3 DNA: TGTGCCAGCAGTAAGGACAGGGCGGTCAATGAGCAGTTCTTC. The chain combines TRBV6-5 with TRBJ2-1; 8 bases fit TRBD1. The CDR3 loop spans 14 amino acids. Per the germline V gene, CDR1 is MNHEY and CDR2 is SVGAGI. V was clipped by 5 bases and J by 6 bases; unmatched bases: 6.

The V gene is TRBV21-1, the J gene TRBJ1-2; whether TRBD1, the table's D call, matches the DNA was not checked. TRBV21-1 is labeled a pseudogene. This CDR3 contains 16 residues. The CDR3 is CASSNPQGTGIDGYTF. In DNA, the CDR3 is TGTGCCAGCAGCAACCCACAGGGCACGGGCATCGATGGCTACACCTTC.

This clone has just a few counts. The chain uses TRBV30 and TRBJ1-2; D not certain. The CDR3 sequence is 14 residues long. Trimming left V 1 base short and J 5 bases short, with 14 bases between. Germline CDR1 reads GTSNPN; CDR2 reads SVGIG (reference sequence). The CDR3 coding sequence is TGTGCCTGGAGTGCCCCGCCTGGGAGGTATGGCTACACCTTC. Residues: CAWSAPPGRYGYTF.

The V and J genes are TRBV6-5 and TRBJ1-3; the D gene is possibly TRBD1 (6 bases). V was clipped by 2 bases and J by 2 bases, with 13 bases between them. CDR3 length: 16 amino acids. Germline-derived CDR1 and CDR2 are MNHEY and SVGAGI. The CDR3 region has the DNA TGTGCCAGCAGTTACGGGTGGCAGGGGACTGGAAACACCATATATTTT. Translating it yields CASSYGWQGTGNTIYF.

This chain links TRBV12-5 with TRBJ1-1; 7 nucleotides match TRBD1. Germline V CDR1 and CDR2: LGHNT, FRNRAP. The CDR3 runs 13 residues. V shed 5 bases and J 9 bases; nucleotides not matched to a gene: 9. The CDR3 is CASGLGTELKAFF. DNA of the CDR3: TGTGCTAGTGGTCTCGGGACAGAACTAAAAGCTTTCTTT.

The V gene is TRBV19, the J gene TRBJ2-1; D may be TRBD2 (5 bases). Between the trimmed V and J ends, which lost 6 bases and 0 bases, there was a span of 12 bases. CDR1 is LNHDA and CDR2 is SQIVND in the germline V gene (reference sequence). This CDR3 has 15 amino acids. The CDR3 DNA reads TGTGCCAGTAGATCGACGGGGAACTCCTACAATGAGCAGTTCTTC. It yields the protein CASRSTGNSYNEQFF. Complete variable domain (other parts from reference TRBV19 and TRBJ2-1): DGGITQSPKYLFRKEGQNVTLSCEQNLNHDAMYWYRQDPGQGLRLIYYSQIVNDFQKGDIAEGYSVSREKKESFPLTVTSAQKNPTAFYLCASRSTGNSYNEQFFGPGTRLTVL.

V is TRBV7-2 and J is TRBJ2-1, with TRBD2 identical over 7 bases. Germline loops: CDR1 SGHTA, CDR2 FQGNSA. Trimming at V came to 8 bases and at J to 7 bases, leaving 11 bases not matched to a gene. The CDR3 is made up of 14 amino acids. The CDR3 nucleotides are TGTGCCAGCCGGAGAGAGCTAGCGGAAAATGAGCAGTTCTTC. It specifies CASRRELAENEQFF.

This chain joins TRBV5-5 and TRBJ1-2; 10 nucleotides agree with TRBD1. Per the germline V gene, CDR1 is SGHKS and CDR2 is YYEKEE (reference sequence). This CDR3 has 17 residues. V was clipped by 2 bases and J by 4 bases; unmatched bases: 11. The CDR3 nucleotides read TGTGCCAGCAGCTTAGCGACAGGGGGCAGCGTTATCTATGGCTACACCTTC. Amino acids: CASSLATGGSVIYGYTF.

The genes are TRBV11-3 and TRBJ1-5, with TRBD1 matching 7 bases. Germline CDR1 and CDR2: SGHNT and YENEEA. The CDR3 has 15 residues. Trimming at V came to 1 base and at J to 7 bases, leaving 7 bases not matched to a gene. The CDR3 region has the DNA TGTGCCAGCAGCTTAGGACAGGGTCGAGGGCAGCCCCAGCATTTT. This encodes CASSLGQGRGQPQHF.

CDR3 region: CASSLGTSGGGETQYF. The DNA for the CDR3 is TGTGCCAGCAGCTTAGGGACTAGCGGGGGTGGGGAGACCCAGTACTTC. The chain uses TRBV5-4 and TRBJ2-5; 14 bases align to TRBD2. CDR1 and CDR2 from the germline V gene are SGHNT and YYREEE (reference sequence). V dropped 2 bases and J dropped 5; count of bases not matched to a gene: 5. The CDR3 spans 16 residues.

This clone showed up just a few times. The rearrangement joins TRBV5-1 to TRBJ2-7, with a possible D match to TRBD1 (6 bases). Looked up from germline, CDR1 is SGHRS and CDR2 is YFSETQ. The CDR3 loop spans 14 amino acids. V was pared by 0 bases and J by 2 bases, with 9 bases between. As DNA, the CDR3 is TGCGCCAGCAGCTTGGAACAGGGCCCCTACGAGCAGTACTTC. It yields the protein CASSLEQGPYEQYF.

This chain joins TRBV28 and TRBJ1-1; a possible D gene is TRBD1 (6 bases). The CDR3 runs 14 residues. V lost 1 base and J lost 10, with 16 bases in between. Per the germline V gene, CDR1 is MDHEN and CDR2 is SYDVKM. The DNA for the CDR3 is TGTGCCAGCAGTTTATTGGCAGGGGCGGGAGTAGCTTTCTTT. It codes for CASSLLAGAGVAFF.

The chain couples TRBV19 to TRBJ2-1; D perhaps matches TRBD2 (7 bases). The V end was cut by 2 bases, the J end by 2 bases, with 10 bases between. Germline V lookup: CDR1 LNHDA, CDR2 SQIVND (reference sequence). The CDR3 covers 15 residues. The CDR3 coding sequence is TGTGCCAGTAGTATACGAGGGGGGGCCTACAATGAGCAGTTCTTC. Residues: CASSIRGGAYNEQFF.

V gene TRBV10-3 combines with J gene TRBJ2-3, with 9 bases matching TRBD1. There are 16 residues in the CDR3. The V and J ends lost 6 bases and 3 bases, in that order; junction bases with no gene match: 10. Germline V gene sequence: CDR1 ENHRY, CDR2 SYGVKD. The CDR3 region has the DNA TGTGCCATCAGGAGGACAGGGGCGTCCGGGACAGATACGCAGTATTTT. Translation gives CAIRRTGASGTDTQYF.

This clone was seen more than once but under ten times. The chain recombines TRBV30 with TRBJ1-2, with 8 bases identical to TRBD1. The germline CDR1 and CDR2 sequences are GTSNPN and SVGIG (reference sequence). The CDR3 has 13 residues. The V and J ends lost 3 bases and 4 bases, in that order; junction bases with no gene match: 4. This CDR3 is CAWSLDRAYGYTF. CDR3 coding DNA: TGTGCCTGGAGCTTGGACAGGGCCTATGGCTACACCTTC. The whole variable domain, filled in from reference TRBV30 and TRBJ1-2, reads SQTIHQWPATLVQPVGSPLSLECTVEGTSNPNLYWYRQAAGRGLQLLFYSVGIGQISSEVPQNLSASRPQDRQFILSSKKLLLSDSGFYLCAWSLDRAYGYTFGSGTRLTVV.

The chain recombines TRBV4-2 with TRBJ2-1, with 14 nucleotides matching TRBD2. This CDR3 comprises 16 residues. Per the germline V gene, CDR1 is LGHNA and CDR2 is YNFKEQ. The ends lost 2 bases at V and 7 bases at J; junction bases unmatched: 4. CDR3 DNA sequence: TGTGCCAGCAGCCAACGACTAGCGGGAGGGAGGAATGAGCAGTTCTTC. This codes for CASSQRLAGGRNEQFF.

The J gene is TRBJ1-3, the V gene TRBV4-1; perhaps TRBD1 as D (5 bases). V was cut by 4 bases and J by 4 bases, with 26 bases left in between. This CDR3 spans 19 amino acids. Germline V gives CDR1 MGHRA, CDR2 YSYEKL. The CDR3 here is CASSPNRGDLVIRGNTIYF. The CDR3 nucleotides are TGCGCCAGCAGCCCGAATCGGGGGGACCTTGTCATTCGGGGAAACACCATATATTTT.

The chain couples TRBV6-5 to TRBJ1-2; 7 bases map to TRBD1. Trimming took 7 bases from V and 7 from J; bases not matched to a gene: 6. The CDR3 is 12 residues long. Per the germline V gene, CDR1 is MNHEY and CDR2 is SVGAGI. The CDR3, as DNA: TGTGCCAGCACCAAAAACAGGGGTGGCTACACCTTC. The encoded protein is CASTKNRGGYTF.

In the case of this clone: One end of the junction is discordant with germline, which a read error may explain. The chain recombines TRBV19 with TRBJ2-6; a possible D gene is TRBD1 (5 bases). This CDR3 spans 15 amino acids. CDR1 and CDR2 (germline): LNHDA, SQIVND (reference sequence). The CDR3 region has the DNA TGTGCCAGTAGTATAGGAACCAGTGGGGCCAACGGCCTGACTTTC. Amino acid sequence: CASSIGTSGANGLTF.

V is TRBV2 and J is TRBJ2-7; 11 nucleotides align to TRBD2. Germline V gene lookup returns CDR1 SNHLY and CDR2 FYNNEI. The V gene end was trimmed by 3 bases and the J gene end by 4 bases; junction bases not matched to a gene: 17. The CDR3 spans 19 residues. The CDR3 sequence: CASSDLLSGSGRAVYEQYF. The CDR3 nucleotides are TGTGCCAGCAGTGACCTCCTGAGTGGTAGCGGGAGGGCCGTGTACGAGCAGTACTTC.

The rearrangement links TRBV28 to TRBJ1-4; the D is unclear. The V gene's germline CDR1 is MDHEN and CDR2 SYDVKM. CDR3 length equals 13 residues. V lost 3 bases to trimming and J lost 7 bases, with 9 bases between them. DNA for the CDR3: TGTGCCAGCAGTTTGTGTGAGTGTGAAAAACTGTTTTTT. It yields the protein CASSLCECEKLFF.